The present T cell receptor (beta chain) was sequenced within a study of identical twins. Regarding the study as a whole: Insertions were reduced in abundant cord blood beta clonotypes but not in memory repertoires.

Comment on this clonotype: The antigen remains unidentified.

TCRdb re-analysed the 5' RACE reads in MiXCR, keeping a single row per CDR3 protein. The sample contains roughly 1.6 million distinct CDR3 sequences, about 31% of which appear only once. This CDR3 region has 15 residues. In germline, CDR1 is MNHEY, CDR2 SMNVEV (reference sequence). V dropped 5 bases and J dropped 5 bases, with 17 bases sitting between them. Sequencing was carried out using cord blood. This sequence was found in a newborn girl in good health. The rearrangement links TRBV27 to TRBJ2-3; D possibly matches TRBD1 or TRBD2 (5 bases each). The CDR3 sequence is CASSLRDQQRDTQYF. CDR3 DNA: TGTGCCAGCAGTCTAAGGGACCAGCAGAGAGATACGCAGTATTTT.